One TCR beta chain is described in this entry. Antigen unknown. The sample originates from a study of cytomegalovirus exposure and HLA in healthy donors. Study-wide results and caveats: Some V segments could not be told apart, so they were left out, TRBV6-2 and TRBV6-3 among them. Later examination showed HLA-associated TCR beta chains had greater clonal expansion than equally common others. The study put about 180 TCR beta chains on its list as cytomegalovirus-associated. Most of the TCR beta V segments (in an earlier analysis) were productive either about 90% or about 30% of the time.

This CDR3 is built from 14 residues. Germline CDR1 reads SGHNT; CDR2 reads YYREEE (reference sequence). V trimming: 4 bases; J trimming: 2 bases; junction bases outside the gene matches: 2. The PCR was carried out with 60 Vbeta primers and 13 Jbeta primers. Produced via immunoSEQ multiplex PCR; TCRdb's table is partial and in-frame only. The sample includes some 65,000 clones, approximately 60% of them seen just once. The sample was PBMCs. V usage is TRBV5-4 and J usage is TRBJ1-5; TRBD1 agrees at 8 bases. This clonotype was sampled from a man aged 30 to 39 in good health and CMV-seronegative. CDR3 region: CASSVDRGNQPQHF. The CDR3 region has the DNA TGTGCCAGCAGCGTGGACAGGGGCAATCAGCCCCAGCATTTT.